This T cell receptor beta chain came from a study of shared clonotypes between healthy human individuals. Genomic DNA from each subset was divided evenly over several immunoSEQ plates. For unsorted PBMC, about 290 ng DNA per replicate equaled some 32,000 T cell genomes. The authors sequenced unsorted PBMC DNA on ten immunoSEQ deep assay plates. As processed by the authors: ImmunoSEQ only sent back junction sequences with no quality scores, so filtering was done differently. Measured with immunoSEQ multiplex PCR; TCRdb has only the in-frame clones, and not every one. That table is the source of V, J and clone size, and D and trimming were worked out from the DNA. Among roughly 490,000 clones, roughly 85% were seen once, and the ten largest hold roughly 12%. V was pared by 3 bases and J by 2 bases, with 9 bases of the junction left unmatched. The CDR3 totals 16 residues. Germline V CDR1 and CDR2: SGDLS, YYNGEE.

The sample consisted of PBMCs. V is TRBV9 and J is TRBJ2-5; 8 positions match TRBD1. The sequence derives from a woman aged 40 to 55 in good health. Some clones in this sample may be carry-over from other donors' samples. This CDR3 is CASSARQGTMQETQYF. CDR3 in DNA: TGTGCCAGCAGCGCACGACAGGGGACAATGCAAGAGACCCAGTACTTC.